This entry concerns a single T cell receptor (beta chain). Its target is unknown. This sample stems from a study of cytomegalovirus exposure and HLA in healthy donors. When sampled, the donors appeared nominally healthy, though they likely had unrecorded immune exposures. Overall study results and limits: Confirmation in vitro established that a few CMV-associated chains were specific for CMV antigens. Prior analysis indicated that the majority of TCR beta V segments exhibited productivity approximately 87% or approximately 30% of the time. The authors later found most CMV-associated TCR beta chains appeared HLA-restricted.

Germline V gene lookup returns CDR1 MNHNS and CDR2 SASEGT. CDR3 length: 14 residues. V was pared by 1 base and J by 5 bases, with 11 bases between. The PCR employed 60 Vbeta primers together with 13 Jbeta primers. Data came from immunoSEQ multiplex PCR; TCRdb stores just in-frame clones and leaves some out. The data hold approximately 210,000 clones, with approximately 80% observed a single time. The chain is built from TRBV6-1 and TRBJ2-5, with D perhaps matching TRBD2 (5 bases). This receptor was identified in a woman aged 45-59 years in good health and CMV-seropositive. Sequences were obtained from PBMCs. The CDR3 region has the DNA TGTGCCAGCAGTGAAGGGTTTTCGGGGGAGACCCAGTACTTC. Protein sequence: CASSEGFSGETQYF.